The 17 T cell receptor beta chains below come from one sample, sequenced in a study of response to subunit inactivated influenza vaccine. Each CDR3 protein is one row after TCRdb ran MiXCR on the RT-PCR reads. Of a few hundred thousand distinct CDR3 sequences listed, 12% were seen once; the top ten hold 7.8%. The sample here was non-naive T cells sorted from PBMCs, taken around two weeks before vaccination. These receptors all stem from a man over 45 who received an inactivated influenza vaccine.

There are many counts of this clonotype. CDR3 in DNA: TGCGCCAGCAGCCCCCGACAGGGGGGATACGAGCAGTACTTC. It translates to CASSPRQGGYEQYF. The V and J genes are TRBV5-1 and TRBJ2-7; TRBD1 agrees at 9 bases. Germline V CDR1 and CDR2: SGHRS, YFSETQ. V shed 4 bases, J shed 4 bases, and the junction held 6 bases outside the gene matches. The CDR3 loop spans 14 amino acids. The complete variable domain, with remaining parts taken from reference TRBV5-1 and TRBJ2-7, reads KAGVTQTPRYLIKTRGQQVTLSCSPISGHRSVSWYQQTPGQGLQFLFEYFSETQRNKGNFPGRFSGRQFSNSRSEMNVSTLELGDSALYLCASSPRQGGYEQYFGPGTRLTVT.

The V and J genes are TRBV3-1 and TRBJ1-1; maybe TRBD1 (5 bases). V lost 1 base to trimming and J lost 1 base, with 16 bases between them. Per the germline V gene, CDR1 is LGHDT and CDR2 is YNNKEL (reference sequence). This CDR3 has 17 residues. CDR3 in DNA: TGTGCCAGCAGCCAAGTCGTTAAGGGACCGAAGAACACTGAAGCTTTCTTT. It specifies CASSQVVKGPKNTEAFF.

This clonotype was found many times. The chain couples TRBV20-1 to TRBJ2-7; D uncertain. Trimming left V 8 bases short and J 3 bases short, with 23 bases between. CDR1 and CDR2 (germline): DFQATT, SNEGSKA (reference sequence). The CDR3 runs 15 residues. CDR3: CSPIISVEPYYEQYF. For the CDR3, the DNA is TGCAGTCCTATAATAAGTGTAGAACCCTACTACGAGCAGTACTTC.

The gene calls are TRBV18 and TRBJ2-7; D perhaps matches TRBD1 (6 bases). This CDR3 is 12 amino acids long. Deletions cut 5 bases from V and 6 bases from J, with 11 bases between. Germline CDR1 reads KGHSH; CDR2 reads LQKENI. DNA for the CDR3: TGTGCCAGCTCAGAGGGACAACTCGAGCAGTACTTC. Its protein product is CASSEGQLEQYF.

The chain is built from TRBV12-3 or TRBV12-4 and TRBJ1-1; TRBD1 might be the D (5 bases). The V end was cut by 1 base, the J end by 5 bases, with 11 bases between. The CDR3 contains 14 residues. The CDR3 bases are TGTGCCAGCAGTTTAGTAGGTGGGGGAACTGAAGCTTTCTTT. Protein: CASSLVGGGTEAFF.

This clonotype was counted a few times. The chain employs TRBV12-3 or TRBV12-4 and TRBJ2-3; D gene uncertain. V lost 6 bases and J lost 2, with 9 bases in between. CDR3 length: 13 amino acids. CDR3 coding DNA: TGTGCCAGCAGGGTGGGCCCCACAGATACGCAGTATTTT. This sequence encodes CASRVGPTDTQYF.

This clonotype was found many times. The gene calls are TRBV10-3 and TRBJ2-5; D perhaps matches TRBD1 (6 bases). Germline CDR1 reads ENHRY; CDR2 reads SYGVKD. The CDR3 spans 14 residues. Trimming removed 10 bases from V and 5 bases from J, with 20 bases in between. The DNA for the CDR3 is TGTGCCACGAGTCACGGAGAAAGGGGGGAGACCCAGTACTTC. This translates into CATSHGERGETQYF.

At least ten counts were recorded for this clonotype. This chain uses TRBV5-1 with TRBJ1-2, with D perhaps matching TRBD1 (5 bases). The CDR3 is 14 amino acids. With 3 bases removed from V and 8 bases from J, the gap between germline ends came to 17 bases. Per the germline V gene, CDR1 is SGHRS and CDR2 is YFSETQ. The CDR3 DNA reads TGCGCCAGCAGCTACAGGAGCGCCGGCGCGGGCTACACCTTC. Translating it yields CASSYRSAGAGYTF.

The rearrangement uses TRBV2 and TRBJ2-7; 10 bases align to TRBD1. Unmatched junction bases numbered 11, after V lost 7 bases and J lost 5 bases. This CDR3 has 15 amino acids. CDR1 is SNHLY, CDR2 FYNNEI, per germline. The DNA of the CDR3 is TGTGCCAGCAAGACGACAGGGGGCTCAACCCACGAGCAGTACTTC. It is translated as CASKTTGGSTHEQYF.

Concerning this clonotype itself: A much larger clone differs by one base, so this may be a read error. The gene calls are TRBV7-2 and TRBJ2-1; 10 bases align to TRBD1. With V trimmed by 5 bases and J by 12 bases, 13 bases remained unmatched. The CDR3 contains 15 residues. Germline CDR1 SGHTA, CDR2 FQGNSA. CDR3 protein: CASSPDRGRGGGQFF. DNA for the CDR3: TGTGCCAGCAGCCCCGACAGGGGGCGCGGAGGTGGGCAGTTCTTC.

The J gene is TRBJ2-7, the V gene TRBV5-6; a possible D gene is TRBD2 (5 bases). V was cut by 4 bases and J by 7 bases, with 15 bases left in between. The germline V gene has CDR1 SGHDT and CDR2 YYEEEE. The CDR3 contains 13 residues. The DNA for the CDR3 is TGTGCCAGCAGCGTGATAGTCACGGGGGAGCAGTACTTC. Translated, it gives CASSVIVTGEQYF.

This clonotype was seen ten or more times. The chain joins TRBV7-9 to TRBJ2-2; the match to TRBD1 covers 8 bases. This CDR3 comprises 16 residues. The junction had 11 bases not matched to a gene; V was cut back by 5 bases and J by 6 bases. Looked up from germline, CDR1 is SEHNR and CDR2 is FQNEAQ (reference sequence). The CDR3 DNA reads TGTGCCAGCAGCCTGCGACAGGGGCCGACCCCCGGGGAGCTGTTTTTT. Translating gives CASSLRQGPTPGELFF.

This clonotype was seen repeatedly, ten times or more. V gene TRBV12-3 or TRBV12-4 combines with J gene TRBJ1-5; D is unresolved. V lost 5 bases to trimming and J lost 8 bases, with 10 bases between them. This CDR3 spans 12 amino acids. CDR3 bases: TGTGCCAGCAGTATGTTACAAGAGCCCCAGCATTTT. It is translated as CASSMLQEPQHF.

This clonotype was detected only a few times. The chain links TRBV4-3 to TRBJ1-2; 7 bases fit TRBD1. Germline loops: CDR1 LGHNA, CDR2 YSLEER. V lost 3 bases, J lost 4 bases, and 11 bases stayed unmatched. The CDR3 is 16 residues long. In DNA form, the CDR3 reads TGCGCCAGCAGCCAGGCAAGACAGGGAATTACCTATGGCTACACCTTC. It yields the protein CASSQARQGITYGYTF.

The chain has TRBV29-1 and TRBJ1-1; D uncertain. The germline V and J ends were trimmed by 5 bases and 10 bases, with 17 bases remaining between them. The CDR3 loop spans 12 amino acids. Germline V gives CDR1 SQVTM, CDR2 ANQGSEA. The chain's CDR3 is CSVPYGPEGAFF. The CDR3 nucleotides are TGCAGCGTTCCCTACGGGCCGGAGGGAGCTTTCTTT.

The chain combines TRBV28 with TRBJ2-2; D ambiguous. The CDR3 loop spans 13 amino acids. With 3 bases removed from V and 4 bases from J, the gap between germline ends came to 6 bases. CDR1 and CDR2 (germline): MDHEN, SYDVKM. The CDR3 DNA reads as TGTGCCAGCAGTTTTTTAAGCACCGGGGAGCTGTTTTTT. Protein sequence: CASSFLSTGELFF.

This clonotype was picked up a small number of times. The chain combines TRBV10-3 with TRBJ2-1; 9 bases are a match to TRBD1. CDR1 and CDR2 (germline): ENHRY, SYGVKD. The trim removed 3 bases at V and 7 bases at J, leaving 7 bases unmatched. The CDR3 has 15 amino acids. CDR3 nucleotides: TGTGCCATCAGTGATCCGGGACAGGGCTGGAATGAGCAGTTCTTC. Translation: CAISDPGQGWNEQFF.